This entry features one TCR beta chain sequence. Its specificity is unknown. The CDR3 runs to 16 residues. These data come from a study of CD8 T cells in ankylosing spondylitis. Study-wide results and caveats: Reports say disease-linked clones showed up significantly more in matched ankylosing spondylitis synovial fluid. Under 10 highly homologous variants formed a TCR beta motif that appeared characteristic of ankylosing spondylitis blood. A CD8+ phenotype characterized the disease-linked clones, which were relatively rare in peripheral blood.

By quantitative 5'-RACE with molecular barcodes, the TCR beta libraries were made. From the 5' RACE reads, TCRdb called clonotypes with MiXCR, one entry per CDR3 protein. In the table there are some 400,000 distinct CDR3 sequences, more than 20% of which are singletons. Sequenced material: blood, either unsorted or a sorted T cell fraction (not recorded which). The TCR sequence derives from a male donor with ankylosing spondylitis. The chain employs TRBV21-1 and TRBJ2-2; TRBD1, the table's D call, lacks a check against the DNA. TRBV21-1 is noted as a pseudogene. This CDR3 reads CASSKGGTGITGELFF. CDR3 bases: TGTGCCAGCAGCAAAGGTGGGACAGGGATCACCGGGGAGCTGTTTTTT.